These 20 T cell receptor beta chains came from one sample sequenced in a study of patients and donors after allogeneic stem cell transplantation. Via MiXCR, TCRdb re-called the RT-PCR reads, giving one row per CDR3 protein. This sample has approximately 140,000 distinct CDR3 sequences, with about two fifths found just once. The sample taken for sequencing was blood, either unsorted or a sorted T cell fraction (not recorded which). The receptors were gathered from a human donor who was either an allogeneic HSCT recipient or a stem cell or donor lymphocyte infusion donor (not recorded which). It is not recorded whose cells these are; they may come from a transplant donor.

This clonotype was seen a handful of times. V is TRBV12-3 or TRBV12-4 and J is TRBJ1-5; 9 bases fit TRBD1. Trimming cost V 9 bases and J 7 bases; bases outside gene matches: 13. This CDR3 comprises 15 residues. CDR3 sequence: CARLAGTGPKQPQHF. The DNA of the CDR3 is TGTGCCAGGTTAGCGGGGACAGGGCCAAAACAGCCCCAGCATTTT.

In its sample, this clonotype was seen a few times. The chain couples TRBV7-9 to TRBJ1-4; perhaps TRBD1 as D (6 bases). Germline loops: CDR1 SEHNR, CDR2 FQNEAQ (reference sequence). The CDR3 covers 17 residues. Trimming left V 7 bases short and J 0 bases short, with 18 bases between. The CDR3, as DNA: TGTGCCAGCACTCCACGAGGGGGGTCCGCAACTAATGAAAAACTGTTTTTT. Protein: CASTPRGGSATNEKLFF. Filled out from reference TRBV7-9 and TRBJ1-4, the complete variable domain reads DTGVSQNPRHKITKRGQNVTFRCDPISEHNRLYWYRQTLGQGPEFLTYFQNEAQLEKSRLLSDRFSAERPKGSFSTLEIQRTEQGDSAMYLCASTPRGGSATNEKLFFGSGTQLSVL.

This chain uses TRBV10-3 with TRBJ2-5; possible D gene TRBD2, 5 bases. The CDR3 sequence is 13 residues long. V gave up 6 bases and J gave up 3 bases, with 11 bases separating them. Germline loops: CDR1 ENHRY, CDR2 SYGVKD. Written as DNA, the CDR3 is TGTGCCATCAGCCGACGGGGAGAAGAGACCCAGTACTTC. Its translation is CAISRRGEETQYF.

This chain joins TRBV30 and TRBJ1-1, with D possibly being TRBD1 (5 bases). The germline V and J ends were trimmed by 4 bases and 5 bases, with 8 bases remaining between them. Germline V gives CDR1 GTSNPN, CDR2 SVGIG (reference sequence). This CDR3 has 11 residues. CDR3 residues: CAWIGGTEAFF. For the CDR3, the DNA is TGTGCCTGGATCGGGGGGACTGAAGCTTTCTTT.

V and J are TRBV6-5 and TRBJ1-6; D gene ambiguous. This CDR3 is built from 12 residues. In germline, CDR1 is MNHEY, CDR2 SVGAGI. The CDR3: CAAGLFNSPLHF. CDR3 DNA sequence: TGTGCAGCGGGCCTATTTAATTCACCCCTCCACTTT.

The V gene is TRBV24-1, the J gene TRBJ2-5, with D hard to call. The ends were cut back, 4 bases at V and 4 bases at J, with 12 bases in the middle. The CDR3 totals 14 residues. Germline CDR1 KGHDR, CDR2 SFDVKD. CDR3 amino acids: CATSDPDVAETQYF. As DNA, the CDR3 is TGTGCCACCAGTGACCCTGACGTCGCAGAGACCCAGTACTTC.

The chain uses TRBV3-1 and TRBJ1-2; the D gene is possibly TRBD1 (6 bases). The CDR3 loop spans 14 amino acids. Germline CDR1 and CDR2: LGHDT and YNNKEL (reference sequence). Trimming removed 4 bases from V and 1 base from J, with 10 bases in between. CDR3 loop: CASSPGAVNYGYTF. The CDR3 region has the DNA TGTGCCAGCAGCCCAGGGGCTGTTAACTATGGCTACACCTTC.

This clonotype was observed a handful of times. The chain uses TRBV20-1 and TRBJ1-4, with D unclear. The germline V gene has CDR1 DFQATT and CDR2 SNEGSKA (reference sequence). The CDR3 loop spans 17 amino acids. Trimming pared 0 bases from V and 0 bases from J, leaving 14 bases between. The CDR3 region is CSARDLNVLATNEKLFF. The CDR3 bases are TGCAGTGCTAGAGATTTGAACGTTCTTGCAACTAATGAAAAACTGTTTTTT.

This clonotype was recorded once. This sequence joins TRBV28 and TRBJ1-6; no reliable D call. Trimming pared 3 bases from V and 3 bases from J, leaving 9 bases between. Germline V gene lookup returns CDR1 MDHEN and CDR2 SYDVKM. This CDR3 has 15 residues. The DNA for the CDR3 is TGTGCCAGCAGTTTGTTGCAGAACTATAATTCACCCCTCCACTTT. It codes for CASSLLQNYNSPLHF.

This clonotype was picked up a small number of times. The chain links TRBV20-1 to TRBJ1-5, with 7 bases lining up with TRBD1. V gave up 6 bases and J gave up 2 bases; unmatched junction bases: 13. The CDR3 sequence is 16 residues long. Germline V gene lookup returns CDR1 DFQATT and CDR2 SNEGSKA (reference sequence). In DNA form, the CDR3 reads TGCAGTGCCCCTAGGACAGGAGTCGGGGGCAATCAGCCCCAGCATTTT. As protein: CSAPRTGVGGNQPQHF.

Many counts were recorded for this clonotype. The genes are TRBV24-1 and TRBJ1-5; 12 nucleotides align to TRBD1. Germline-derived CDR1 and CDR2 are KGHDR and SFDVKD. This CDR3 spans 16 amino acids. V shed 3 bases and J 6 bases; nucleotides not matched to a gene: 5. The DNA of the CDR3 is TGTGCCACCAGTGATGGGGACAGGGGGCGAGGTCAGCCCCAGCATTTT. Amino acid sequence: CATSDGDRGRGQPQHF.

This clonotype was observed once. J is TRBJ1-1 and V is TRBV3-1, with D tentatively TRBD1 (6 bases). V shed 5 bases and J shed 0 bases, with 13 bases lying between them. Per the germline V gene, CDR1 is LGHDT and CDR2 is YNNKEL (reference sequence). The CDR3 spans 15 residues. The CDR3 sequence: CASSWDGQMNTEAFF. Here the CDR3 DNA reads TGTGCCAGCAGCTGGGACGGACAGATGAACACTGAAGCTTTCTTT.

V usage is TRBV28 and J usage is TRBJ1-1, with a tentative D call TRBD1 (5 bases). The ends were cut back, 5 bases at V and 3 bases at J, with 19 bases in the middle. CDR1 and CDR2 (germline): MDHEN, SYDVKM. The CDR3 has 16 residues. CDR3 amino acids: CASSQGSGRIDTEAFF. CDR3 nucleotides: TGTGCCAGCAGTCAAGGTTCGGGACGAATAGACACTGAAGCTTTCTTT.

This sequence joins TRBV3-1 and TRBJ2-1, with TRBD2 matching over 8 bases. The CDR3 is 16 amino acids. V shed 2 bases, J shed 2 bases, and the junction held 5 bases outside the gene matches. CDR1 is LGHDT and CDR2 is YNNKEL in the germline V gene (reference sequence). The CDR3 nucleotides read TGTGCCAGCAGCCAACATACTAGCGGCACCTACAATGAGCAGTTCTTC. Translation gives CASSQHTSGTYNEQFF.

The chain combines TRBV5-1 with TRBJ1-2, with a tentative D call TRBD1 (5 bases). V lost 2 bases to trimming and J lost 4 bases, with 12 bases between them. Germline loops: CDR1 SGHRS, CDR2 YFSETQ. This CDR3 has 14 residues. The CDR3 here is CASSFGTGIYGYTF. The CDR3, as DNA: TGCGCCAGCAGCTTTGGGACCGGCATCTATGGCTACACCTTC.

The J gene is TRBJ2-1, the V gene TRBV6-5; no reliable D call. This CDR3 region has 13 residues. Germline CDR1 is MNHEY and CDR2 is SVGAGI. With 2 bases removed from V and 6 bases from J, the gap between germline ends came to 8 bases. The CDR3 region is CASSYASRNEQFF. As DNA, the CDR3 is TGTGCCAGCAGTTACGCGTCTCGCAATGAGCAGTTCTTC.

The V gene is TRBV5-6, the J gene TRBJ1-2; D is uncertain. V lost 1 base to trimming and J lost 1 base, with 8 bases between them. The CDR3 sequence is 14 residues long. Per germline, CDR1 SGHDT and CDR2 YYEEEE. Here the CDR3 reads CASSLLPVNYGYTF. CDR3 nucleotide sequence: TGTGCCAGCAGCTTGTTACCCGTTAACTATGGCTACACCTTC.

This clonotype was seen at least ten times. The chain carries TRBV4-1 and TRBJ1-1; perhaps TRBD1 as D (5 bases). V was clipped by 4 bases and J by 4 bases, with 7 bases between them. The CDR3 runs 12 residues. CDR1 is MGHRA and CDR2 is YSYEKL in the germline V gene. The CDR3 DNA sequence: TGCGCCAGCAGCCGTAGGGGCACTGAAGCTTTCTTT. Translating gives CASSRRGTEAFF.

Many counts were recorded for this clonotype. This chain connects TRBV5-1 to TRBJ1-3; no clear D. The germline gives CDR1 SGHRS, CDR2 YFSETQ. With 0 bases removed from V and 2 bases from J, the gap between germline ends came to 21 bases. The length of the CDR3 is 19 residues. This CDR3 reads CASSLAGAARAGTGNTIYF. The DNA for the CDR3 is TGCGCCAGCAGCTTGGCCGGAGCGGCGCGCGCGGGTACTGGAAACACCATATATTTT. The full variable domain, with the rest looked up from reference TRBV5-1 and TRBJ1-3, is KAGVTQTPRYLIKTRGQQVTLSCSPISGHRSVSWYQQTPGQGLQFLFEYFSETQRNKGNFPGRFSGRQFSNSRSEMNVSTLELGDSALYLCASSLAGAARAGTGNTIYFGEGSWLTVV.

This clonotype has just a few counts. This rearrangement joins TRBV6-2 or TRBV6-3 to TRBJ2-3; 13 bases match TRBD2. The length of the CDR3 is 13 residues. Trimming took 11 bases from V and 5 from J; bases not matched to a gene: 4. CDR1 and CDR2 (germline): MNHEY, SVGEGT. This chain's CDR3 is CAGGLAGRDTQYF. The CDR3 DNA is TGTGCCGGGGGACTAGCGGGGCGAGATACGCAGTATTTT.